This T cell receptor beta chain came from a study of T cell responses to AZD1222 COVID-19 vaccine (dated by TCRdb to the early 2020s). In the study overall: A total of 233 trial participants underwent TCR sequencing, of whom 200 to 220 had received two doses of AZD1222 and 26 had received two doses of the MenACWY control vaccine. Trial participants were enrolled into age subgroups of 18-55, 56-69 and 70-plus years, which contained about 150, 28 and 57 TCR-sequenced participants, respectively. Broad study findings and their caveats: A significant rise in spike-specific TCR breadth and depth was observed after two AZD1222 doses relative to day 0 and relative to MenACWY recipients. Reportedly, close to half of the unique spike-specific TCRs recognized epitopes lying outside the regions that are mutated in the B.1.351 and B.1.1.7 variants. CD4 TCRs associated with the vaccine covered the entire spike protein, and the dominant responses were in regions 160-218 and 743-854. The 56-69-year group was small, and its depth increase did not reach significance, likely because of low power. Conclusions about previously exposed vaccinees are limited because only six or seven AZD1222 recipients were SARS-CoV-2 seropositive at baseline. Because no day 14 peak-response samples were available, repertoires were characterized only after the peak T cell response. Participants were mostly white British and included more females than males, and it was suggested by the authors that clonal diversity may have been underestimated.

The CDR3 regions of human TCRbeta chains were subjected to immunosequencing. On the authors' methods: Repertoire TCRs were checked for matches against a reference library of SARS-CoV-2-specific TCRs that had been generated using the MIRA antigen-specificity platform. Breadth was defined as the fraction of unique TCRs that were SARS-CoV-2-associated. Depth was defined as the fraction of total T cells that were SARS-CoV-2-associated. Using the MIRA data, every spike-specific TCR was mapped to the spike region that the TCR reacted to and assigned to either a CD4 or a CD8 class. Log10-transformed breadth and depth values were compared by one-way ANOVA with Sidak's multiple comparisons tests. TCRdb's version of the immuneACCESS table is confined to in-frame rearrangements and falls short of the full clone set. An unresolved V gene accounts for under half of the shortfall where checked; the remainder is of unknown origin. That table supplies the V and J calls and clone size; D and trimming were determined from the DNA. This sample lists 100,000 to 150,000 clones; approximately 92% were detected once. The leading ten clones occupy roughly 2% of the sample.

Concerning this clone itself: The antigen this receptor binds is unknown. There are no base qualities to consult, and no much larger clone falls within one base. Other DNA sequences in the same sample also yield this CDR3.

What this sample's time point label stands for: about 28 days (+/-7) after the second vaccine dose. AZD1222 recipients whose second dose came at about 4 weeks and those whose second dose came at about 12 weeks were combined into one group, since spike-specific TCR depth and breadth did not differ between the two schedules. Samples from vaccinated people were obtained from the UK trials COV001 and COV002, which included a single-blind randomized controlled phase 2/3 trial of AZD1222 (ChAdOx1 nCoV-19) in healthy adults. For TCRbeta chain sequencing, PBMC samples were collected from trial participants at day 0 and at day 28 after the second dose. V is pared back by 3 bases and J by 0 bases, with 4 bases lying between the germline termini. The CDR3 contains 12 residues, cysteine and phenylalanine counted. Kept here is only the CDR3 DNA, which spans 36 bases and is read in frame from base 1. CDR1 SQVTM and CDR2 ANQGSEA were looked up in the germline V gene.

Sample: peripheral blood, taken 28 days after the second AZD1222 dose. The chain is assembled from TRBV29-1 and TRBJ2-3, with no confident D gene call. This clonotype was obtained from an adult who received the AZD1222 COVID-19 vaccine. The CDR3 protein: CSVEVSTDTQYF. Here is the DNA: TGCAGCGTTGAGGTTAGCACAGATACGCAGTATTTT.